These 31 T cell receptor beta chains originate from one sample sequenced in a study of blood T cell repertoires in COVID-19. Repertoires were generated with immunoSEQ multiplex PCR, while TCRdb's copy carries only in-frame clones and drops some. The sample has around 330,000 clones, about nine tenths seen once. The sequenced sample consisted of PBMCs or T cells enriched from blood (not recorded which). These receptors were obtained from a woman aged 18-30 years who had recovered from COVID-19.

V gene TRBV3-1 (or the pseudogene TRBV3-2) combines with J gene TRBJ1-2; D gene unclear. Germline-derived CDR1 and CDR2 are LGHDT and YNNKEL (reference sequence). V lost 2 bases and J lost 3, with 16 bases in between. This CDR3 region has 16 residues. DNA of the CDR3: TGTGCCAGCAGCCAATGGTTTTCGGACGGGGACTATGGCTACACCTTC. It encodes CASSQWFSDGDYGYTF.

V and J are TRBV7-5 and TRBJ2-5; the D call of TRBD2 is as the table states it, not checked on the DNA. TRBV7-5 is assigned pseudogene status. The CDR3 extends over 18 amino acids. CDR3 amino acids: CARSQFLQRGRHQETQYF. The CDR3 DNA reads TGTGCCAGAAGCCAATTCTTACAGCGGGGCCGACACCAAGAGACCCAGTACTTC.

DNA for the CDR3: TGTGCCAGCAGTGAAACGGGAGGGTTCAACGAGCAGTACTTC. Translating gives CASSETGGFNEQYF. The chain joins TRBV6-1 to TRBJ2-7, with 8 bases that match TRBD2. There are 14 residues in the CDR3. CDR1 and CDR2 from the germline V gene are MNHNS and SASEGT. J lost 5 bases, V lost 2 bases, and 5 bases had no gene match.

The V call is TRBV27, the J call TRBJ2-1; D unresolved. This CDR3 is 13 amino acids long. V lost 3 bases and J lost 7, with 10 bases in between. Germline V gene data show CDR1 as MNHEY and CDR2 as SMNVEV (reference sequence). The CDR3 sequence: CASSFSARNEQFF. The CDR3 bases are TGTGCCAGCAGTTTCAGTGCCAGGAATGAGCAGTTCTTC.

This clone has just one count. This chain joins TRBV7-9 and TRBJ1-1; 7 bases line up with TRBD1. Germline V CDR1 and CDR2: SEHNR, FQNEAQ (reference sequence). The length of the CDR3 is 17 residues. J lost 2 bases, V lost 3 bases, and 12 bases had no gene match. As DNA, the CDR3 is TGTGCCAGCAGCTTGGCGCCCCGAACAGGGGACAACACTGAAGCTTTCTTT. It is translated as CASSLAPRTGDNTEAFF.

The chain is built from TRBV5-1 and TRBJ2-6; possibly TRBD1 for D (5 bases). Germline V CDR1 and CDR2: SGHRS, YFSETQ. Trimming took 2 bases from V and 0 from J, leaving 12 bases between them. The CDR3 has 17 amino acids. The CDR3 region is CASSFPGRASGANVLTF. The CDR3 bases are TGCGCCAGCAGCTTTCCGGGCAGGGCCTCTGGGGCCAACGTCCTGACTTTC.

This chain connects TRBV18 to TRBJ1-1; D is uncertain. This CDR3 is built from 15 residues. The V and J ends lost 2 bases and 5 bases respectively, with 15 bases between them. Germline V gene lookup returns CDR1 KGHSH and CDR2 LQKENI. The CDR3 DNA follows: TGTGCCAGCTCACCAACGGCAGCGCCTCGGACTGAAGCTTTCTTT. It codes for CASSPTAAPRTEAFF.

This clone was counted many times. DNA for the CDR3: TGTGCCAGCAGCTTAGTTAGCGGGAGCCTCGCGCACACAGATACGCAGTATTTT. Protein product: CASSLVSGSLAHTDTQYF. This chain connects TRBV7-6 to TRBJ2-3; 9 bases line up with TRBD2. After removal of 1 base from V and 2 bases from J, the junction contained 10 bases not matched to a gene. The CDR3 is 18 amino acids. In germline, CDR1 is SGHVS, CDR2 FNYEAQ.

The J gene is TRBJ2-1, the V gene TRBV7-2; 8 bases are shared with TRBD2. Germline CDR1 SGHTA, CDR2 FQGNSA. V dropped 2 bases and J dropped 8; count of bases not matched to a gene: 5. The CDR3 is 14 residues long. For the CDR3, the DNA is TGTGCCAGCAGCTTATCAGCGGGGGACCATGAGCAGTTCTTC. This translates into CASSLSAGDHEQFF. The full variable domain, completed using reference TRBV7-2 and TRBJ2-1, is GAGVSQSPSNKVTEKGKDVELRCDPISGHTALYWYRQSLGQGLEFLIYFQGNSAPDKSGLPSDRFSAERTGGSVSTLTIQRTQQEDSAVYLCASSLSAGDHEQFFGPGTRLTVL.

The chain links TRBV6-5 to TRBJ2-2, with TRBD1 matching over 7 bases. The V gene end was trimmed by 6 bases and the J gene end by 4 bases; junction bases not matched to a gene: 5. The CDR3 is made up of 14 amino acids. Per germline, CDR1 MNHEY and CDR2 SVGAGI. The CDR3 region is CASRKTGSTGELFF. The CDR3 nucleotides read TGTGCCAGCAGAAAGACAGGGAGCACCGGGGAGCTGTTTTTT.

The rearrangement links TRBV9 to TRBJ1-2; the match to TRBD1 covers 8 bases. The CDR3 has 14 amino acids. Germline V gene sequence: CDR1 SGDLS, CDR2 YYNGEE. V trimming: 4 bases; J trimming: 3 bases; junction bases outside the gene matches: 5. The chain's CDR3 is CASSPLTGDYGYTF. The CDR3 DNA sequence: TGTGCCAGCAGCCCATTGACAGGGGACTATGGCTACACCTTC. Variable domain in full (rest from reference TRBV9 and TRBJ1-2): DSGVTQTPKHLITATGQRVTLRCSPRSGDLSVYWYQQSLDQGLQFLIQYYNGEERAKGNILERFSAQQFPDLHSELNLSSLELGDSALYFCASSPLTGDYGYTFGSGTRLTVV.

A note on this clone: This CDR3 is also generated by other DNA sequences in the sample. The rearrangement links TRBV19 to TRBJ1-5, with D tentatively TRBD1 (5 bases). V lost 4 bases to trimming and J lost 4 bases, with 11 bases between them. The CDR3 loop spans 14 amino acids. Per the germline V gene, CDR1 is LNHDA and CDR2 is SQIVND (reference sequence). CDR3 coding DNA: TGTGCCAGTAGTAGCACCGGGGGGAATCAGCCCCAGCATTTT. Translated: CASSSTGGNQPQHF.

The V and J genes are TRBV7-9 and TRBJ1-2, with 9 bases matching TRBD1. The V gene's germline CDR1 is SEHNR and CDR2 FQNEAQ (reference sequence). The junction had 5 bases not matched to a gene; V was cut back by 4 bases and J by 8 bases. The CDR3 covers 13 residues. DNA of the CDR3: TGTGCCAGCAGCTCAGGACAGGGGCAGGGCTACACCTTC. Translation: CASSSGQGQGYTF.

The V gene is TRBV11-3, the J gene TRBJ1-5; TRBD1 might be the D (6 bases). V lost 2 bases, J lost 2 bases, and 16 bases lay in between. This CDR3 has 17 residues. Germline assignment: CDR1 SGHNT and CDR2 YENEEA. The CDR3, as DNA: TGTGCCAGCAGCTTAACCCAGGGGTTGGGTGGCAATCAGCCCCAGCATTTT. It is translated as CASSLTQGLGGNQPQHF.

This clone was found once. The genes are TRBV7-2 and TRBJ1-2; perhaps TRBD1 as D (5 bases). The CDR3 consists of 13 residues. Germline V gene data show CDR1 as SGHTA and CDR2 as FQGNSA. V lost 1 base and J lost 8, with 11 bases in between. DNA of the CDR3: TGTGCCAGCAGCTTAGACAGGTTAAAGGGCTACACCTTC. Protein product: CASSLDRLKGYTF.

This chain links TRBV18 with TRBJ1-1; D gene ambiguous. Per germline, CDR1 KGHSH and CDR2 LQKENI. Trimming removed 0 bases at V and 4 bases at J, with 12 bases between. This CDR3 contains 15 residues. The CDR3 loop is CASSPPGRLSTEAFF. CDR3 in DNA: TGTGCCAGCTCACCACCGGGCAGACTAAGCACTGAAGCTTTCTTT.

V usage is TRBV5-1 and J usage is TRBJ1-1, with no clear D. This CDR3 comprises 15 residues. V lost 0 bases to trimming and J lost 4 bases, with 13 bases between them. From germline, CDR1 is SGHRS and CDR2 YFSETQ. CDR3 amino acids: CASSLATDAVTEAFF. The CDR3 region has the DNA TGCGCCAGCAGCTTGGCCACCGATGCGGTCACTGAAGCTTTCTTT.

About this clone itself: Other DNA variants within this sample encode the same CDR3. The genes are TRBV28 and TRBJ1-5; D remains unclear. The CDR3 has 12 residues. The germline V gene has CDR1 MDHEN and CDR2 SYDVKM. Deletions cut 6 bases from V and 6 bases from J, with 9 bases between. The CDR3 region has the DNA TGTGCCAGCAGCCCTAATGGTCAGCCCCAGCATTTT. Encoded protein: CASSPNGQPQHF.

The CDR3 loop reads CASSEGGGNNEQFF. CDR3 in DNA: TGTGCCAGCAGTGAAGGGGGCGGGAACAATGAGCAGTTCTTC. This rearrangement joins TRBV6-1 to TRBJ2-1; D is perhaps TRBD2 (6 bases). CDR1 MNHNS and CDR2 SASEGT come from the germline V gene. Trimming shortened V by 1 base and J by 5 bases, and 9 bases separated the two germline ends. The CDR3 extends over 14 amino acids.

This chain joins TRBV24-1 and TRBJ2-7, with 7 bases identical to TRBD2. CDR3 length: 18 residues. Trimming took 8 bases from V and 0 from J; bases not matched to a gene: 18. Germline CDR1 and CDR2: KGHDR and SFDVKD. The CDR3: CATTPASGVTQNSYEQYF. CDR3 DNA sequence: TGTGCCACCACCCCTGCCAGCGGGGTTACCCAGAACTCCTACGAGCAGTACTTC.

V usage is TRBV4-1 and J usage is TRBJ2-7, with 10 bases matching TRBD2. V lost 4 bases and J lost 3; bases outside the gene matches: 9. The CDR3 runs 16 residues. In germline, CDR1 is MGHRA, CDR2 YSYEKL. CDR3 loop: CASSLTRTSGHYEQYF. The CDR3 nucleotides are TGCGCCAGCAGCCTAACCAGGACTAGCGGCCACTACGAGCAGTACTTC.

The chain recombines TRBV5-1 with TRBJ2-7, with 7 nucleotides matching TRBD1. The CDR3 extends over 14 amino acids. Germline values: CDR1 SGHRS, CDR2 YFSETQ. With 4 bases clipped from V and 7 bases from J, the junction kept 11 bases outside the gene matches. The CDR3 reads CASSVQDRVSEQYF. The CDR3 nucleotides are TGCGCCAGCAGCGTCCAAGACAGGGTTAGTGAGCAGTACTTC.

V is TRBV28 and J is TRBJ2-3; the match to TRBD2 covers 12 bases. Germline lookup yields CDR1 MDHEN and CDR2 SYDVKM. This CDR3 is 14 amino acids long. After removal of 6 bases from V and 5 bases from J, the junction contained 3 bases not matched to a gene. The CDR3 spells CASSWGLAGDTQYF. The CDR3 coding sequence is TGTGCCAGCAGCTGGGGACTAGCGGGAGATACGCAGTATTTT.

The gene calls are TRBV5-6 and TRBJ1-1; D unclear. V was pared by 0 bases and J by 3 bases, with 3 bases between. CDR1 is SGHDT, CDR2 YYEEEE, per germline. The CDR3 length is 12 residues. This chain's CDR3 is CASSLVYTEAFF. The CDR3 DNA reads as TGTGCCAGCAGCTTGGTCTACACTGAAGCTTTCTTT.

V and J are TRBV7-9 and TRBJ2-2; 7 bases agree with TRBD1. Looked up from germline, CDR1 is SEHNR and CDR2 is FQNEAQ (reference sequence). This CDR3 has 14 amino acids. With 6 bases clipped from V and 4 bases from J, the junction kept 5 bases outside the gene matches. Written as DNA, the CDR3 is TGTGCCAGCAGTCCTAGGGGGCCCACCGGGGAGCTGTTTTTT. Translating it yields CASSPRGPTGELFF.

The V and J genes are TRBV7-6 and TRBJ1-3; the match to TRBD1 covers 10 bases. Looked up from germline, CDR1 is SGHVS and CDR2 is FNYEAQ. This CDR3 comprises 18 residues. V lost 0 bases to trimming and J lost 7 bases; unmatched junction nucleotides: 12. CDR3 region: CASSLALRTGGSKNTIYF. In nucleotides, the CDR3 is TGTGCCAGCAGCTTAGCGCTGCGGACAGGGGGTAGTAAGAACACCATATATTTT.

The CDR3 protein is CASSPGLAAYEQYF. In DNA, the CDR3 is TGTGCCAGCTCACCAGGACTAGCGGCCTACGAGCAGTACTTC. The chain employs TRBV18 and TRBJ2-7; 10 bases align to TRBD2. There are 14 residues in the CDR3. Germline CDR1 and CDR2: KGHSH and LQKENI. V gave up 2 bases and J gave up 2 bases; unmatched junction bases: 0.

The CDR3 sequence is CASSSARDSVFYEQFF. The DNA of the CDR3 is TGTGCCAGCAGCTCTGCCCGGGACAGCGTATTCTATGAGCAGTTCTTC. This sequence joins TRBV7-9 and TRBJ2-1, with TRBD1 identical over 7 bases. J lost 8 bases, V lost 4 bases, and 14 bases had no gene match. Germline assignment: CDR1 SEHNR and CDR2 FQNEAQ (reference sequence). There are 16 residues in the CDR3.

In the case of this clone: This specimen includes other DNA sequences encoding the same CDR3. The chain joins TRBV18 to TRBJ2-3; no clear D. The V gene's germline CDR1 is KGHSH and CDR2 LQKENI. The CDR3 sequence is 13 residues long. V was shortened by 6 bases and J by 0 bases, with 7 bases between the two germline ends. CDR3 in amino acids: CASSPSSTDTQYF. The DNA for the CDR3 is TGTGCCAGCTCCCCCAGTAGCACAGATACGCAGTATTTT.

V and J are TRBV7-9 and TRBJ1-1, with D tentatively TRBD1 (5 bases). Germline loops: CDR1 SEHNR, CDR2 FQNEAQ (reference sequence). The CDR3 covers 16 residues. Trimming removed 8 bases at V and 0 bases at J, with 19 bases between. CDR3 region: CASGGGAGALNTEAFF. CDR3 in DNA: TGTGCCAGCGGGGGAGGGGCCGGGGCCCTGAACACTGAAGCTTTCTTT.

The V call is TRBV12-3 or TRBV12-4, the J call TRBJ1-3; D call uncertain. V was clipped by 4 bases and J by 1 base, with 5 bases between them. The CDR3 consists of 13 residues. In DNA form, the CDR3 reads TGTGCCAGCAGTTCGGGTTCTGGAAACACCATATATTTT. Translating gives CASSSGSGNTIYF.